What follows describes a single TCR beta chain. No antigen is known for it. These data are taken from a study of T cell repertoires in cytomegalovirus infection. For the study at large: Based on public TCR beta signatures, there were indications of CMV infection and of a matching HLA type.

TCRdb passed the reads through MiXCR, listing each CDR3 protein once. The sample consists of approximately 290,000 distinct CDR3 sequences, roughly 23% of them appearing once. Points from the study as a whole: Clonotype analysis showed dominance of the ex vivo response by HLA-C-restricted CMV-specific TCR beta clonotypes.

The CDR3 covers 10 residues. Per germline, CDR1 SNHLY and CDR2 FYNNEI. V was shortened by 8 bases and J by 4 bases, with 3 bases between the two germline ends. This sequence joins TRBV2 and TRBJ2-1; D is ambiguous. The source material was PBMCs. This receptor was taken from a human donor in good health (CMV status not recorded). Some clones in this sample may be carry-over from other donors' samples. The CDR3 loop is CASCYNEQFF. DNA of the CDR3: TGTGCCAGCTGTTACAATGAGCAGTTCTTC. Complete variable domain (other parts from reference TRBV2 and TRBJ2-1): EPEVTQTPSHQVTQMGQEVILRCVPISNHLYFYWYRQILGQKVEFLVSFYNNEISEKSEIFDDQFSVERPDGSNFTLKIRSTKLEDSAMYFCASCYNEQFFGPGTRLTVL.